This T cell receptor beta chain was obtained from a study of beta chain features in type 1 diabetes. Study overall: All samples together contributed 90 million to 130 million sorted cells for examination.

Isolated RNA was reverse transcribed in full, so expressed TCRB transcripts were sequenced. Profiled with immunoSEQ multiplex PCR; TCRdb holds only in-frame clones, not every one. The sample has 240,000 or so clones, 25% to 30% seen once; the top ten hold more than 3%. The junction had 1 base not matched to a gene; V was cut back by 4 bases and J by 10 bases. The CDR3 sequence is 11 residues long. The germline gives CDR1 MNHEY, CDR2 SMNVEV (reference sequence). CD4+ naive, central memory, regulatory and stem cell-like memory subsets were isolated by sorting on CD45RO/CCR7/CD25/CD127/CD95/CD27. The sample holds a few counts of this clone.

The sample taken for sequencing was central memory CD4+ T cells from blood. The chain couples TRBV27 to TRBJ2-1; 7 bases align to TRBD2. The clonotype was recovered from a man younger than 45 in good health. CDR3 protein: CASSSSGEQFF. Here the CDR3 DNA reads TGTGCCAGCAGTTCTAGCGGAGAGCAGTTCTTC.